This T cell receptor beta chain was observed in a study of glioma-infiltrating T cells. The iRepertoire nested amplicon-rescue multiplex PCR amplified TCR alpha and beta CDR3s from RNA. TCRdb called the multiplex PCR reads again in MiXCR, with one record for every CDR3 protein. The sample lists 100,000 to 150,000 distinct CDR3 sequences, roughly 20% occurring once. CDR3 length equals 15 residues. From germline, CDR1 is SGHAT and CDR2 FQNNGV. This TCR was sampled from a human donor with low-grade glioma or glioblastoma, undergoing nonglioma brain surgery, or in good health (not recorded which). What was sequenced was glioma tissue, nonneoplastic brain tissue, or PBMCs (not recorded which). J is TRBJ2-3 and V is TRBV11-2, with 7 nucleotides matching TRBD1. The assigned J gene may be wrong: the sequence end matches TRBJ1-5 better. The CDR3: CASSLDPRGGDTQHF. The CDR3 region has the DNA TGTGCCAGCAGCTTAGACCCCAGGGGGGGGGATACGCAGCATTTT.